Below, 9 T cell receptor beta chains from the same sample are listed, as sequenced in a study of shared clonotypes between healthy human individuals. Sequencing used immunoSEQ multiplex PCR; TCRdb keeps in-frame clones, though not all of them. The data contain around 480,000 clones, 60% to 80% of them singletons. Source material: PBMCs. The receptors here all came from a woman between 40 and 55 years old in good health. Some clones in this sample may be carry-over from other donors' samples.

The chain joins TRBV7-2 to TRBJ2-7, with 15 bases aligning to TRBD2. V lost 4 bases and J lost 6; bases outside the gene matches: 10. Germline V gene lookup returns CDR1 SGHTA and CDR2 FQGNSA. The CDR3 has 17 amino acids. In DNA, the CDR3 is TGTGCCAGCAGCTCATCTAGGGGACTAGCGGGAGGACGCGAGCAGTACTTC. Its protein is CASSSSRGLAGGREQYF.

This clone has only one observation. The V gene is TRBV14, the J gene TRBJ1-1; D unresolved. The germline V gene encodes CDR1 SGHDN and CDR2 FVKESK. This CDR3 has 13 residues. With 6 bases removed from V and 6 bases from J, the gap between germline ends came to 14 bases. The CDR3 nucleotides read TGTGCCAGCAGTCCAAGTTCGGGTCCTGAAGCTTTCTTT. Protein sequence: CASSPSSGPEAFF.

V gene TRBV10-3 combines with J gene TRBJ2-5; possibly TRBD1 for D (6 bases). The germline CDR1 and CDR2 sequences are ENHRY and SYGVKD. The CDR3 is made up of 13 amino acids. V was cut by 5 bases and J by 2 bases, with 9 bases left in between. The CDR3 region is CAISRQAQETQYF. For the CDR3, the DNA is TGTGCCATCAGTCGACAGGCACAAGAGACCCAGTACTTC.

As to this clone: Compared with germline, one end of the junction differs, possibly owing to a read error. The J gene is TRBJ2-3, the V gene TRBV7-7; the D is unclear. CDR1 SSHAT and CDR2 FNYEAQ come from the germline V gene (reference sequence). CDR3 size: 13 residues. CDR3 residues: CASSLDSTDTQYF. The CDR3, as DNA: TGTGCTAGCAGCCTCGACAGCACAGATACGCAGTATTTT.

V is TRBV5-1 and J is TRBJ2-7; the D is unclear. The CDR3 is 15 amino acids. Germline-derived CDR1 and CDR2 are SGHRS and YFSETQ. V lost 2 bases to trimming and J lost 0 bases, with 12 bases between them. The CDR3, as DNA: TGCGCCAGCAGCTTATTGGGGTACAGCTCCTACGAGCAGTACTTC. Translating it yields CASSLLGYSSYEQYF.

This chain joins TRBV7-9 and TRBJ2-7; weak D call: TRBD2 (6 bases). Germline V gene data show CDR1 as SEHNR and CDR2 as FQNEAQ (reference sequence). The ends were cut back, 1 base at V and 3 bases at J, with 13 bases in the middle. This CDR3 contains 15 residues. Here the CDR3 DNA reads TGTGCCAGCAGCTTAGTGCGGGGTTGGGACTACGAGCAGTACTTC. Translated, it gives CASSLVRGWDYEQYF.

This chain links TRBV19 with TRBJ2-1; TRBD2 aligns across 8 bases. V trimming: 4 bases; J trimming: 7 bases; junction bases outside the gene matches: 6. The CDR3 is 14 amino acids. In germline, CDR1 is LNHDA, CDR2 SQIVND (reference sequence). The CDR3: CASSKAAGGNEQFF. The CDR3 nucleotides read TGTGCCAGTAGTAAAGCGGCGGGAGGTAATGAGCAGTTCTTC.

The rearrangement links TRBV7-2 to TRBJ2-5; D gene uncertain. Per germline, CDR1 SGHTA and CDR2 FQGNSA. This CDR3 is built from 14 residues. The germline V and J ends were trimmed by 1 base and 3 bases, with 9 bases remaining between them. The CDR3 reads CASSLVGWEETQYF. In nucleotides, the CDR3 is TGTGCCAGCAGCTTAGTAGGCTGGGAAGAGACCCAGTACTTC.

Details on this clone: At one end, the junction sequence differs from germline, possibly due to a read error. V usage is TRBV5-8 and J usage is TRBJ2-5; tentatively, D is TRBD1 or TRBD2 (5 bases each). The CDR3 has 13 residues. The germline V gene has CDR1 SGHTS and CDR2 YDEGEE. In DNA form, the CDR3 reads TGTGCCAGCACCCTATATGGGACGGAGACCCGGTACTTC. This sequence encodes CASTLYGTETRYF.